Sequencing of this T cell receptor (beta chain) was carried out in a study of the immune and genomic landscape of osteosarcoma. The V and J ends lost 6 bases and 3 bases, in that order; junction bases with no gene match: 14. The CDR3 covers 16 residues. In germline, CDR1 is SNHLY, CDR2 FYNNEI. This table comes from immunoSEQ multiplex PCR, and its TCRdb copy is limited to in-frame clones, with some not included. The table lists around 2,700 clones, approximately 72% of them singletons. Specimen: tumor tissue from a local recurrence in the femur. This clonotype originated in a man in his late teens or twenties with osteosarcoma. The chain links TRBV2 to TRBJ2-7, with 7 bases fitting TRBD1. In nucleotides, the CDR3 is TGTGCCAGCAGCTCAGTTAACTTGGGACAGAACTACGAGCAGTACTTC. Translation gives CASSSVNLGQNYEQYF.